These 14 T cell receptor beta chains were sequenced from one sample in a study of yellow fever vaccine responses in identical twins (dated by TCRdb to 2016 to 2019). The library was produced with RT-PCR. For sequencing, an Illumina HiSeq 2500 was employed. TCRdb's own reprocessing of the public reads used fastp at Q25 and MiXCR and kept productive beta chains. Each CDR3 protein gets just one entry, which takes the most common genes and DNA from the rows behind it. This sample comprises about 14,000 distinct CDR3 sequences, 65% to 85% of them detected only once. 0.55% to 0.85% of the sample comes from the top ten. Material: T cells from blood (PBMCs), unsorted or a sorted subset (not recorded which), obtained before or after yellow fever vaccination (not recorded which). Every receptor here comes from a young woman who received the yellow fever vaccine. Donor details come from another sample of the same person, matched by shared clones.

The chain joins TRBV12-3 or TRBV12-4 to TRBJ2-1; D unclear. Trimming took 3 bases from V and 10 from J, leaving 4 bases between them. CDR3 size: 10 residues. The CDR3 protein is CASSLVEQFF. In DNA form, the CDR3 reads TGTGCCAGCAGTTTGGTGGAGCAGTTCTTC.

The chain recombines TRBV7-2 with TRBJ2-1; maybe TRBD2 (6 bases). The germline CDR1 and CDR2 sequences are SGHTA and FQGNSA. Between the trimmed V and J ends, which lost 5 bases and 7 bases, there was a span of 9 bases. This CDR3 contains 12 residues. The chain's CDR3 is CASSRLVNEQFF. The DNA for the CDR3 is TGTGCCAGCAGCCGACTAGTAAATGAGCAGTTCTTC.

The chain employs TRBV29-1 and TRBJ1-1, with 8 bases lining up with TRBD1. This CDR3 has 12 residues. In germline, CDR1 is SQVTM, CDR2 ANQGSEA. V lost 6 bases to trimming and J lost 1 base; unmatched junction nucleotides: 1. The CDR3 coding sequence is TGCAGCGTAGACAGGGGGAACACTGAAGCTTTCTTT. Its protein product is CSVDRGNTEAFF.

The rearrangement links TRBV2 to TRBJ2-3, with 10 bases lining up with TRBD2. This CDR3 has 15 amino acids. The trim removed 2 bases at V and 8 bases at J, leaving 7 bases unmatched. Looked up from germline, CDR1 is SNHLY and CDR2 is FYNNEI. This chain's CDR3 is CASSELSGGASTQYF. The CDR3 DNA reads TGTGCCAGCAGTGAACTGAGCGGGGGGGCTAGTACGCAGTATTTT.

This chain links TRBV29-1 with TRBJ1-4; D might be TRBD1 (6 bases). CDR1 is SQVTM and CDR2 is ANQGSEA in the germline V gene. The V end lost 6 bases, the J end lost 8 bases, and 13 bases lay between the germline ends. This CDR3 spans 12 amino acids. The CDR3 region is CSVSTDREKLFF. The CDR3 coding sequence is TGCAGCGTCTCTACCGACAGGGAAAAACTGTTTTTT.

This clonotype was seen a handful of times. The chain links TRBV12-3 or TRBV12-4 to TRBJ2-5; the D is unclear. V was trimmed by 3 bases and J by 5 bases, leaving 16 bases between them. This CDR3 comprises 15 residues. CDR3 protein: CASSFRILSGETQYF. The CDR3 bases are TGTGCCAGCAGTTTCAGGATCCTATCCGGGGAGACCCAGTACTTC.

This rearrangement joins TRBV5-4 to TRBJ2-3; no clear D gene. Trimming removed 2 bases at V and 7 bases at J, with 5 bases between. Germline CDR1 and CDR2: SGHNT and YYREEE (reference sequence). The CDR3 has 11 amino acids. The CDR3: CASSFSNTQYF. The CDR3 bases are TGTGCCAGCAGCTTTTCGAATACGCAGTATTTT.

This chain uses TRBV23-1 with TRBJ1-5; tentative D call: TRBD1 (6 bases). TRBV23-1 is sorted into the ORF group, with uncertain function. The CDR3 spans 15 residues. The V gene lost 0 bases and the J gene lost 5 bases, with 11 bases spanning the gap. The CDR3 sequence is CASSQSRGGDQPQHF. Written as DNA, the CDR3 is TGCGCCAGCAGTCAATCCAGGGGAGGGGATCAGCCCCAGCATTTT.

In the case of this clonotype: One end of the junction does not line up with germline, which may come from a read error. This rearrangement joins TRBV29-1 to TRBJ2-2; 11 positions agree with TRBD2. The CDR3 has 15 amino acids. Per germline, CDR1 SQVTM and CDR2 ANQGSEA. The CDR3: CSANLAGGVTGELFF. The CDR3 nucleotides are TGCAGCGCCAATCTAGCGGGGGGTGTCACCGGGGAGCTTTTTTTT.

V is TRBV12-3 or TRBV12-4 and J is TRBJ2-7, with 9 positions matching TRBD1. Germline trimming cut 5 bases from V and 2 bases from J; bases unmatched to any gene: 4. CDR3 length equals 14 residues. CDR3 nucleotides: TGTGCCAGCAGTGCCGGGACAGGGACCTACGAGCAGTACTTC. It codes for CASSAGTGTYEQYF.

The V and J genes are TRBV28 and TRBJ1-5; 9 bases agree with TRBD1. CDR1 MDHEN and CDR2 SYDVKM come from the germline V gene. The CDR3 runs 13 residues. The junction had 4 bases not matched to a gene; V was cut back by 7 bases and J by 6 bases. The CDR3 protein is CASITGGRQPQHF. In DNA form, the CDR3 reads TGTGCCAGCATCACAGGGGGCCGTCAGCCCCAGCATTTT. Supplemented by reference TRBV28 and TRBJ1-5, the full variable domain reads DVKVTQSSRYLVKRTGEKVFLECVQDMDHENMFWYRQDPGLGLRLIYFSYDVKMKEKGDIPEGYSVSREKKERFSLILESASTNQTSMYLCASITGGRQPQHFGDGTRLSIL.

The chain links TRBV29-1 to TRBJ2-1; D is undetermined. The CDR3 is 11 amino acids. Germline CDR1 reads SQVTM; CDR2 reads ANQGSEA. Between the trimmed V and J ends, which lost 5 bases and 6 bases, there was a span of 8 bases. CDR3 loop: CSVLPLNEQFF. CDR3 sequence (DNA): TGCAGCGTTCTCCCCCTCAATGAGCAGTTCTTC.

The chain recombines TRBV14 with TRBJ1-2; D uncertain. Trimming stripped 4 bases from V and 6 bases from J, with 12 bases between. This CDR3 region has 13 residues. Germline V gives CDR1 SGHDN, CDR2 FVKESK. The CDR3 here is CASSLGPPNGYTF. The CDR3 DNA reads TGTGCCAGCAGCCTCGGACCCCCCAATGGCTACACCTTC. The variable domain in full, completed from reference TRBV14 and TRBJ1-2, reads EAGVTQFPSHSVIEKGQTVTLRCDPISGHDNLYWYRRVMGKEIKFLLHFVKESKQDESGMPNNRFLAERTGGTYSTLKVQPAELEDSGVYFCASSLGPPNGYTFGSGTRLTVV.

The chain uses TRBV29-1 and TRBJ2-1; perhaps TRBD1 as D (6 bases). The germline V gene has CDR1 SQVTM and CDR2 ANQGSEA. The CDR3 is 13 amino acids. With 7 bases removed from V and 2 bases from J, the gap between germline ends came to 12 bases. CDR3 sequence (DNA): TGCAGCGATACCGGGACAACCTACAATGAGCAGTTCTTC. Its protein product is CSDTGTTYNEQFF.